This is a list of T cell receptor beta chains from one sample in a study of blood T cell repertoires in COVID-19. Using immunoSEQ multiplex PCR, the repertoire was profiled, and TCRdb retains in-frame clones only, with some absent. The data hold 200,000 to 250,000 clones, with about 82% observed a single time. The specimen sequenced was PBMCs or T cells enriched from blood (not recorded which). Receptors originate from a woman in her 50s who had recovered from COVID-19. Each CDR3 is given with its conserved first and last residue. Each record gives: CDR3 protein, CDR3 DNA, V gene, J gene, clone size, D gene. D genes are given only for firm matches. Some rows have no size entry. The others give once, few or many, or a class for an expanded clone.

CDR3: CASPLSAERQQTYEQYF
DNA: TGTGCCAGCCCCCTTTCGGCGGAGAGACAGCAAACCTACGAGCAGTACTTC
V: TRBV7-3
J: TRBJ2-7
size: .
D: .

CDR3: CASSYSLVGRGNRSSNVLTF
DNA: TGTGCCAGCAGCTATTCCTTGGTCGGCAGGGGTAATCGTTCGTCCAACGTCCTGACTTTC
V: TRBV11-3
J: TRBJ2-6
size: .
D: .

CDR3: CSVGQPNTGELFF
DNA: TGCAGCGTTGGACAGCCCAACACCGGGGAGCTGTTTTTT
V: TRBV29-1
J: TRBJ2-2
size: once
D: .

CDR3: CASSPPLASSYEQYF
DNA: TGTGCCAGCTCACCTCCTCTAGCTTCCTCCTACGAGCAGTACTTC
V: TRBV18
J: TRBJ2-7
size: .
D: .

CDR3: CASSTRDRQTTNEKLFF
DNA: TGTGCCAGCAGCACCCGGGACAGACAGACAACTAATGAAAAACTGTTTTTT
V: TRBV5-4
J: TRBJ1-4
size: .
D: TRBD1

CDR3: CASSLKQGTDTQYF
DNA: TGCGCCAGCAGCTTAAAACAGGGGACAGATACGCAGTATTTT
V: TRBV5-1
J: TRBJ2-3
size: .
D: TRBD1

CDR3: CASSQVGTGGRHEQYF
DNA: TGTGCCAGCAGCCAAGTAGGGACAGGGGGCCGCCACGAGCAGTACTTC
V: TRBV4-2
J: TRBJ2-7
size: .
D: TRBD1

CDR3: CASSSSGQGGGGYTF
DNA: TGTGCCAGCAGCTCCTCCGGACAGGGGGGTGGTGGCTACACCTTC
V: TRBV11-1
J: TRBJ1-2
size: .
D: TRBD1

CDR3: CSASPRAGQPQHF
DNA: TGCAGTGCTAGTCCCAGGGCAGGGCAGCCCCAGCATTTT
V: TRBV20-1
J: TRBJ1-5
size: .
D: .

CDR3: CASSPMVSRGEKLFF
DNA: TGTGCCAGCAGCCCAATGGTTTCCCGAGGTGAAAAACTGTTTTTT
V: TRBV9
J: TRBJ1-4
size: .
D: .

CDR3: CARSLGDGGRGPAYNEQFF
DNA: TGTGCCAGAAGCTTAGGAGATGGCGGGAGGGGCCCGGCCTACAATGAGCAGTTCTTC
V: TRBV7-5
J: TRBJ2-1
size: once
D: .

CDR3: CASSKTGFSSYEQYF
DNA: TGCGCCAGCAGCAAAACAGGGTTCTCCTCCTACGAGCAGTACTTC
V: TRBV4-1
J: TRBJ2-7
size: .
D: .

CDR3: CASSLGGTGVRTDTQYF
DNA: TGTGCCAGCAGCTTAGGTGGGACAGGGGTGCGGACAGATACGCAGTATTTT
V: TRBV7-9
J: TRBJ2-3
size: .
D: TRBD1

CDR3: CAWSDSVLTYNEQFF
DNA: TGTGCCTGGAGTGATAGCGTATTAACCTACAATGAGCAGTTCTTC
V: TRBV30
J: TRBJ2-1
size: .
D: .

CDR3: CASSPRTERNTEAFF
DNA: TGTGCCAGCTCACCCCGGACAGAAAGGAACACTGAAGCTTTCTTT
V: TRBV18
J: TRBJ1-1
size: few
D: .

CDR3: CASSPQLTNEKLFF
DNA: TGTGCCAGCAGCCCACAGCTAACTAATGAAAAACTGTTTTTT
V: TRBV6-5
J: TRBJ1-4
size: .
D: .

CDR3: CASSLPQRPRGSSNQPQHF
DNA: TGTGCCAGCAGTTTACCCCAGCGACCAAGGGGGTCGAGCAATCAGCCCCAGCATTTT
V: TRBV28
J: TRBJ1-5
size: few
D: .

CDR3: CASSVDGGRPYEQYF
DNA: TGTGCCAGCAGCGTAGATGGCGGGAGGCCCTACGAGCAGTACTTC
V: TRBV9
J: TRBJ2-7
size: .
D: TRBD2

CDR3: CASSPRPDRGLWQPQHF
DNA: TGTGCCAGCAGTCCGAGACCGGACAGGGGGCTTTGGCAGCCCCAGCATTTT
V: TRBV27
J: TRBJ1-5
size: once
D: TRBD1

CDR3: CASSQGTGDEQYF
DNA: TGCGCCAGCAGCCAAGGGACAGGGGACGAGCAGTACTTC
V: TRBV4-3
J: TRBJ2-7
size: .
D: TRBD1

CDR3: CASSLYRESNQPQHF
DNA: TGTGCCAGCAGTTTATACAGGGAAAGCAATCAGCCCCAGCATTTT
V: TRBV27
J: TRBJ1-5
size: .
D: .

CDR3: CASSGAQTYYNEQFF
DNA: TGTGCCAGCAGCGGCGCCCAGACTTACTACAATGAGCAGTTCTTC
V: TRBV9
J: TRBJ2-1
size: once
D: .

CDR3: CAWSTDRGSSGYTF
DNA: TGTGCCTGGAGCACCGACAGGGGCTCTTCTGGCTACACCTTC
V: TRBV30
J: TRBJ1-2
size: once
D: TRBD1

CDR3: CASRPYRTGQLLITDTQYF
DNA: TGTGCCAGCAGACCTTACCGGACAGGTCAACTTCTCATCACAGATACGCAGTATTTT
V: TRBV27
J: TRBJ2-3
size: .
D: TRBD1

CDR3: CASSSDRGLGGELFF
DNA: TGTGCCAGCAGCTCGGACAGGGGGCTTGGCGGGGAGCTGTTTTTT
V: TRBV5-6
J: TRBJ2-2
size: .
D: TRBD1

CDR3: CASSETTLRQGYGYTF
DNA: TGTGCCAGCAGTGAAACTACTCTGAGGCAGGGGTATGGCTACACCTTC
V: TRBV2
J: TRBJ1-2
size: .
D: .

CDR3: CASSARDRGIRHTEAFF
DNA: TGTGCCAGTAGTGCGAGGGACAGGGGGATAAGGCACACTGAAGCTTTCTTT
V: TRBV19
J: TRBJ1-1
size: .
D: TRBD1

CDR3: CASSYQVGNQPQHF
DNA: TGTGCCAGCAGCTATCAGGTCGGCAATCAGCCCCAGCATTTT
V: TRBV7-2
J: TRBJ1-5
size: .
D: .

CDR3: CASSSNRGPSYEQYF
DNA: TGTGCCAGTAGTTCCAACAGGGGGCCCTCCTACGAGCAGTACTTC
V: TRBV19
J: TRBJ2-7
size: .
D: TRBD1

CDR3: CASSLVAGRSYNEQFF
DNA: TGTGCCAGCAGTTTAGTGGCGGGAAGGTCCTACAATGAGCAGTTCTTC
V: TRBV27
J: TRBJ2-1
size: .
D: .

CDR3: CASSAGQNTEAFF
DNA: TGTGCCAGCAGTGCGGGACAGAATACTGAAGCTTTCTTT
V: TRBV6-4
J: TRBJ1-1
size: .
D: TRBD1

CDR3: CASSSERGGSTDTQYF
DNA: TGTGCCAGCAGCTCGGAGAGGGGGGGGAGCACAGATACGCAGTATTTT
V: TRBV7-8
J: TRBJ2-3
size: .
D: .

CDR3: CASSPRTYSGANVLTF
DNA: TGTGCCAGCAGCCCTCGGACTTACTCTGGGGCCAACGTCCTGACTTTC
V: TRBV3-1/TRBV3-2
J: TRBJ2-6
size: .
D: .

CDR3: CAISGAGANVLTF
DNA: TGTGCCATATCGGGAGCCGGGGCCAACGTCCTGACTTTC
V: TRBV10-3
J: TRBJ2-6
size: .
D: .

CDR3: CASSQVGLATQYF
DNA: TGCGCCAGCAGCCAAGTCGGCCTAGCAACGCAGTATTTT
V: TRBV4-1
J: TRBJ2-3
size: .
D: .

CDR3: CASSEGGGGNEKLFF
DNA: TGTGCCAGCAGTGAAGGAGGGGGCGGTAATGAAAAACTGTTTTTT
V: TRBV2
J: TRBJ1-4
size: .
D: TRBD1

CDR3: CASGSGTGRSEAFF
DNA: TGTGCTAGTGGTTCCGGGACAGGGAGGTCTGAAGCTTTCTTT
V: TRBV12-5
J: TRBJ1-1
size: many
D: TRBD1

CDR3: CASSYIARDTGELFF
DNA: TGTGCCAGCAGTTACATAGCGCGCGACACCGGGGAGCTGTTTTTT
V: TRBV6-2/TRBV6-3
J: TRBJ2-2
size: once
D: .

CDR3: CASSTQLGRLGTEAFF
DNA: TGTGCCAGTAGTACCCAACTAGGGCGGCTGGGGACTGAAGCTTTCTTT
V: TRBV19
J: TRBJ1-1
size: few
D: .

CDR3: CASSPDRASGNTIYF
DNA: TGTGCCAGCAGCCCGGACAGGGCGTCGGGAAACACCATATATTTT
V: TRBV7-2
J: TRBJ1-3
size: .
D: TRBD1

CDR3: CASSRTASYGYTF
DNA: TGTGCCAGCAGTAGGACAGCCAGCTATGGCTACACCTTC
V: TRBV12-3/TRBV12-4
J: TRBJ1-2
size: .
D: .

CDR3: CASSIQVADTQYF
DNA: TGTGCCAGTAGTATACAGGTCGCAGATACGCAGTATTTT
V: TRBV19
J: TRBJ2-3
size: .
D: .

CDR3: CASSGHGQGQRRVDEQFF
DNA: TGTGCCAGCAGCGGACACGGACAGGGACAACGAAGAGTCGATGAGCAGTTCTTC
V: TRBV7-3
J: TRBJ2-1
size: .
D: TRBD1

CDR3: CASSLGGTTGNSPLHF
DNA: TGTGCCAGCAGCTTAGGGGGGACTACGGGGAATTCACCCCTCCACTTT
V: TRBV7-2
J: TRBJ1-6
size: few
D: .

CDR3: CSVDEAGGVLGYGYTF
DNA: TGCAGCGTTGATGAGGCAGGGGGCGTTTTAGGATATGGCTACACCTTC
V: TRBV29-1
J: TRBJ1-2
size: .
D: TRBD1

CDR3: CASSSGGRNQPQHF
DNA: TGTGCCAGCAGCTCCGGAGGCCGCAATCAGCCCCAGCATTTT
V: TRBV7-9
J: TRBJ1-5
size: .
D: .

CDR3: CASSDRQGARTEAFF
DNA: TGCGCCAGCAGTGATCGACAGGGGGCAAGGACTGAAGCTTTCTTT
V: TRBV4-3
J: TRBJ1-1
size: once
D: TRBD1

CDR3: CASSVRLAGYNEQFF
DNA: TGTGCCAGCAGCGTTCGACTAGCAGGGTACAATGAGCAGTTCTTC
V: TRBV9
J: TRBJ2-1
size: .
D: TRBD2

CDR3: CASSPFLGSGELFF
DNA: TGTGCCAGCAGTCCCTTCCTGGGCTCCGGGGAGCTGTTTTTT
V: TRBV6-5
J: TRBJ2-2
size: .
D: .

CDR3: CASSRQGLNTEAFF
DNA: TGTGCCAGCAGTCGACAGGGGCTGAACACTGAAGCTTTCTTT
V: TRBV27
J: TRBJ1-1
size: few
D: TRBD1

CDR3: CASSYSIGSQPNIYEQYF
DNA: TGTGCCAGCAGTTACTCGATTGGCAGTCAACCCAACATCTACGAGCAGTACTTC
V: TRBV6-2/TRBV6-3
J: TRBJ2-7
size: .
D: .

CDR3: CASTNVGASSGNTIYF
DNA: TGTGCCAGTACCAATGTTGGGGCGAGCTCTGGAAACACCATATATTTT
V: TRBV19
J: TRBJ1-3
size: .
D: .

CDR3: CASSPDGRGGRSNTMNTEAFF
DNA: TGTGCCAGTAGTCCGGACGGGCGGGGAGGTAGATCAAATACAATGAACACTGAAGCTTTCTTT
V: TRBV19
J: TRBJ1-1
size: .
D: .

CDR3: CSVESGAMNTEAFF
DNA: TGCAGCGTTGAATCAGGGGCAATGAACACTGAAGCTTTCTTT
V: TRBV29-1
J: TRBJ1-1
size: .
D: .

CDR3: CATSDSRPGLVYEQFF
DNA: TGTGCCACCAGTGATTCTCGACCGGGACTAGTTTATGAGCAGTTCTTC
V: TRBV24-1
J: TRBJ2-1
size: .
D: TRBD2

CDR3: CASSPQGASNTEAFF
DNA: TGCGCCAGCAGCCCACAGGGGGCCTCGAACACTGAAGCTTTCTTT
V: TRBV4-3
J: TRBJ1-1
size: once
D: TRBD1

CDR3: CASSLQGSLFVELFF
DNA: TGTGCCAGCAGTTTACAGGGGTCTCTCTTCGTGGAGCTGTTTTTT
V: TRBV7-9
J: TRBJ2-2
size: few
D: TRBD1

CDR3: CASSEIARGSREQYF
DNA: TGTGCCAGCAGTGAAATCGCCCGTGGGAGTAGGGAGCAGTACTTC
V: TRBV2
J: TRBJ2-7
size: .
D: .

CDR3: CASRKDRWALRYTF
DNA: TGTGCCAGCAGGAAGGACAGGTGGGCTCTGCGCTACACCTTC
V: TRBV6-5
J: TRBJ1-2
size: .
D: TRBD1

CDR3: CASSRTSGRVETQYF
DNA: TGCGCCAGCAGCCGGACTAGCGGGAGAGTGGAGACCCAGTACTTC
V: TRBV4-1
J: TRBJ2-5
size: .
D: TRBD2